This T cell receptor (beta chain) originates from a study of T-cell memory formation after mild COVID-19. On the study more broadly: Among the donors, TCR clusters were largely specific to each donor.

For this clonotype: Its antigen is still unknown.

A single record per CDR3 protein comes from TCRdb applying MiXCR to the 5' RACE reads. The table records about 160,000 distinct CDR3 sequences, roughly 31% of them present only once. Notes on the study in general: Later expanders leaned CD4+, whereas clones that contracted between day 15 and 85 were balanced CD4/CD8. Detection of some responders pre-infection suggested pre-existing cross-reactive memory T cells participated.

Germline CDR1 and CDR2: DFQATT and SNEGSKA (reference sequence). V lost 5 bases and J lost 5, with 10 bases in between. The CDR3 is 12 amino acids. Sequenced sample: PBMCs or a T cell subset sorted from them (not recorded which). This clonotype was obtained from an adult woman who had mild COVID-19 (a few samples of this study predate the infection). Cell type and time point are not known. This chain links TRBV20-1 with TRBJ2-1; tentatively, D is TRBD2 (6 bases). As DNA, the CDR3 is TGCAGTGCTCGGAGGAGGGACAATGAGCAGTTCTTC. Translation gives CSARRRDNEQFF.